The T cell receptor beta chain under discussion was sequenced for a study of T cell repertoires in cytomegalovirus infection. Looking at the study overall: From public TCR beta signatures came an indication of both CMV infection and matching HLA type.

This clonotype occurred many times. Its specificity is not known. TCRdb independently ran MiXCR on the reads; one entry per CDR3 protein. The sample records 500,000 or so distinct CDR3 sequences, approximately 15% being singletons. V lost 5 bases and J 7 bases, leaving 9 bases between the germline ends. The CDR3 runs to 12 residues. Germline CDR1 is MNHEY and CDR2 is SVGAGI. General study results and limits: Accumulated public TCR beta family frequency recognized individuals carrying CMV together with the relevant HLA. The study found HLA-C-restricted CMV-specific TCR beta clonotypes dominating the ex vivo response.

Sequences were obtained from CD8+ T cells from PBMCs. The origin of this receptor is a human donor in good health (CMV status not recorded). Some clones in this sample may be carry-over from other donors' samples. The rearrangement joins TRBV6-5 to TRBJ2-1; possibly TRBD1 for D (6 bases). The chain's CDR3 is CASSQQGNEQFF. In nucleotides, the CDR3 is TGTGCCAGCAGTCAACAGGGTAATGAGCAGTTCTTC.